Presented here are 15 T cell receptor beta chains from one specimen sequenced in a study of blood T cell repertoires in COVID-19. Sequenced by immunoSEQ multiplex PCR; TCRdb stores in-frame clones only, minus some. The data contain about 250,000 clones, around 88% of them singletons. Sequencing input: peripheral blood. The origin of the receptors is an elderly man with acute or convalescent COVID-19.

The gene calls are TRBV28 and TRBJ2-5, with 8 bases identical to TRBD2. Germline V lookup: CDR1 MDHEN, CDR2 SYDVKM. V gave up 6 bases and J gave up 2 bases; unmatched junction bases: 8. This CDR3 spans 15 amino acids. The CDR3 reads CASSLVAGRQETQYF. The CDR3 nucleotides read TGTGCCAGCAGCCTCGTAGCGGGGCGGCAAGAGACCCAGTACTTC.

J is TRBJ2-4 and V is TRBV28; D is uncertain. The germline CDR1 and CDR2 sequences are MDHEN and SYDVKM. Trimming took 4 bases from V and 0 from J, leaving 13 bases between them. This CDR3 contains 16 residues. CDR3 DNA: TGTGCCAGCAGTTCCCACCTTTGGCTAGCCAAAAACATTCAGTACTTC. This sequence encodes CASSSHLWLAKNIQYF.

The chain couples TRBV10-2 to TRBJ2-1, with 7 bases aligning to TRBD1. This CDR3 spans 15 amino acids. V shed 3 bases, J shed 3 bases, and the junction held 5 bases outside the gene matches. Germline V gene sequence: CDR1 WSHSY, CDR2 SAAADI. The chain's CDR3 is CASSDGQVGYNEQFF. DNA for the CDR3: TGCGCCAGCAGTGACGGACAGGTCGGCTACAATGAGCAGTTCTTC.

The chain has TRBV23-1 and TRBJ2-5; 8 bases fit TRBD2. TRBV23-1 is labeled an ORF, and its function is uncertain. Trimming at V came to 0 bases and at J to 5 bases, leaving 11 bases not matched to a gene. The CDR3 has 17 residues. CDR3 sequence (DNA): TGCGCCAGCAGTCAATCTGGTGTCGGACTAGCAGATGAGACCCAGTACTTC. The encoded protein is CASSQSGVGLADETQYF.

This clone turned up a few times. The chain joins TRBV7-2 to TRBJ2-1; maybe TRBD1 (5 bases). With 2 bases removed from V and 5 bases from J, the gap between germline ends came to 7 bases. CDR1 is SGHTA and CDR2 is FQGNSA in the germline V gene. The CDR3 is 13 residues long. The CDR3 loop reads CASSLSGNNEQFF. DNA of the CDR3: TGTGCCAGCAGCTTATCAGGGAACAATGAGCAGTTCTTC.

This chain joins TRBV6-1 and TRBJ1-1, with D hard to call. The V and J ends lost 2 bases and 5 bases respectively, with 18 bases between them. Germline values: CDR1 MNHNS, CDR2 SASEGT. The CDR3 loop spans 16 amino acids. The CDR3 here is CASSEYNYGGWTEAFF. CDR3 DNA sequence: TGTGCCAGCAGTGAATATAACTATGGTGGTTGGACTGAAGCTTTCTTT.

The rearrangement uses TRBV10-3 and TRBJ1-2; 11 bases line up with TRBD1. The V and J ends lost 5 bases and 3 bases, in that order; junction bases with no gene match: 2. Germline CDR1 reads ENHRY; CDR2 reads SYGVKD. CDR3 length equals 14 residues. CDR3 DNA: TGTGCCATCAGTCCGGGACAGGGGGACTATGGCTACACCTTC. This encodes CAISPGQGDYGYTF.

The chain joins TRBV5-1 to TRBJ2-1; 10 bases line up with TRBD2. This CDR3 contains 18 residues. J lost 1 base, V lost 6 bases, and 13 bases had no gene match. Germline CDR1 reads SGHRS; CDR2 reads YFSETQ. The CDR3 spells CASKPAYTSGVSYNEQFF. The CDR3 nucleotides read TGCGCCAGCAAGCCCGCTTACACTAGCGGGGTGTCCTACAATGAGCAGTTCTTC.

The CDR3 DNA is TGTGCCAGCAGTTACTCGTTAAACCAAGAGACCCAGTACTTC. The encoded protein is CASSYSLNQETQYF. The chain links TRBV6-6 to TRBJ2-5; D call uncertain. The ends were cut back, 0 bases at V and 0 bases at J, with 5 bases in the middle. Germline V gene lookup returns CDR1 MNHNY and CDR2 SVGAGI (reference sequence). This CDR3 is 14 amino acids long.

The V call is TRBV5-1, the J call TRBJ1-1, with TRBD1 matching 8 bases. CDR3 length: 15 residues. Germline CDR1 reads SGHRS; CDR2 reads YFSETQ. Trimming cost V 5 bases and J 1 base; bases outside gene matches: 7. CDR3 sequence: CASRNGDRGNTEAFF. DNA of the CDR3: TGCGCCAGCAGAAACGGAGACAGGGGGAACACTGAAGCTTTCTTT.

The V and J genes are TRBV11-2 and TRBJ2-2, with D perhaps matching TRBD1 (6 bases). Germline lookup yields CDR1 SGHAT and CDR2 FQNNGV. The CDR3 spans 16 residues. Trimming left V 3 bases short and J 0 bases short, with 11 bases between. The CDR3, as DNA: TGTGCCAGCAGCTTGGCCGGGACAACGAACACCGGGGAGCTGTTTTTT. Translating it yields CASSLAGTTNTGELFF.

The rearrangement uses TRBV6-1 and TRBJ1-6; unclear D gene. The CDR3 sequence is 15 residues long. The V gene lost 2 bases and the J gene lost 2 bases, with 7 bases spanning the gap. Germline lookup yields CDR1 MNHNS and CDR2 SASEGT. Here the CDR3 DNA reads TGTGCCAGCAGTGAATCCCAGACCTATAATTCACCCCTCCACTTT. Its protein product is CASSESQTYNSPLHF.

The CDR3 loop reads CASSLRASFAGELFF. For the CDR3, the DNA is TGTGCCAGCAGCCTCAGGGCTAGTTTCGCCGGGGAGCTGTTTTTT. This chain uses TRBV7-8 with TRBJ2-2, with D possibly being TRBD1 (5 bases). The CDR3 has 15 amino acids. V was clipped by 5 bases and J by 6 bases, with 16 bases between them. Germline CDR1 SGHVS, CDR2 FQNEAQ.

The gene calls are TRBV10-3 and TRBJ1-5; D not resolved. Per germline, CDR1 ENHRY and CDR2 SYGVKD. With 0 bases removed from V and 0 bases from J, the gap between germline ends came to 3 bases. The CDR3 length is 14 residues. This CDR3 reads CAISESYSNQPQHF. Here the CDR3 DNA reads TGTGCCATCAGTGAGTCATATAGCAATCAGCCCCAGCATTTT.

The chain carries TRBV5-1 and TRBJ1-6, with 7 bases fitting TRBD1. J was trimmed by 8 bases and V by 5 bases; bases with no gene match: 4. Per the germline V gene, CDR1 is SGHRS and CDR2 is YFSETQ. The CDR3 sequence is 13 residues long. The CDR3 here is CASRADRDSPLHF. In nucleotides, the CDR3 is TGCGCCAGCAGGGCCGACAGGGATTCACCCCTCCACTTT.